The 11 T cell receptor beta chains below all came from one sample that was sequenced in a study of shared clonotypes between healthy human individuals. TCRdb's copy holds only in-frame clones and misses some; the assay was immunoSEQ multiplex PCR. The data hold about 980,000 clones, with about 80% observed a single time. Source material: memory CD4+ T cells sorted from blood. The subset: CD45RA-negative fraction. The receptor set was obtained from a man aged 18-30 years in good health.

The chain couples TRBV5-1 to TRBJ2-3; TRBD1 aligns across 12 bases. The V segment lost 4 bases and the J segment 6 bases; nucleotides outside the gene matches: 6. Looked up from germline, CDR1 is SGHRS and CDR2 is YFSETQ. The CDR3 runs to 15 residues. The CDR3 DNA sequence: TGCGCCAGCAGCCCGGGACAGGGGGCGCCTGATACGCAGTATTTT. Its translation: CASSPGQGAPDTQYF. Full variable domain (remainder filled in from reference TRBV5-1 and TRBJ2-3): KAGVTQTPRYLIKTRGQQVTLSCSPISGHRSVSWYQQTPGQGLQFLFEYFSETQRNKGNFPGRFSGRQFSNSRSEMNVSTLELGDSALYLCASSPGQGAPDTQYFGPGTRLTVL.

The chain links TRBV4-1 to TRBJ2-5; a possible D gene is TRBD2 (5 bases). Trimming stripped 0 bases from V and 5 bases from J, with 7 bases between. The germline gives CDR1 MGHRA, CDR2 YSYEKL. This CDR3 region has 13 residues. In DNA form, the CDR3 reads TGCGCCAGCAGCCAAGATCAGCGGGAGACCCAGTACTTC. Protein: CASSQDQRETQYF.

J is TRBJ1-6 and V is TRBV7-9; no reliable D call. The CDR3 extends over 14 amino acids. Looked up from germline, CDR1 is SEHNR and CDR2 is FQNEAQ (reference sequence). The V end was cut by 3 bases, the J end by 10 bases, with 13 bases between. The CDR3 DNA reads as TGTGCCAGCAGCTTGGTAGGGTGGGAGTCACCCCTCCACTTT. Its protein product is CASSLVGWESPLHF.

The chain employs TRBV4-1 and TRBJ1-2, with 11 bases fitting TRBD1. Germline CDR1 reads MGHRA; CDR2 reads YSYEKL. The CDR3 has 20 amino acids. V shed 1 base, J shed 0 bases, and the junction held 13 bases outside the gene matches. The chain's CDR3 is CASSQAAGQGVGLTNYGYTF. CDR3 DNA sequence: TGCGCCAGCAGCCAAGCAGCGGGACAGGGGGTCGGGTTAACTAACTATGGCTACACCTTC.

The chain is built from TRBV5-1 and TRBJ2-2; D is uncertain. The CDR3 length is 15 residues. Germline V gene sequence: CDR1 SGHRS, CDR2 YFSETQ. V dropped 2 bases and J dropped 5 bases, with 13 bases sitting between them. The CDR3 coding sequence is TGCGCCAGCAGCTTATCGGCATTTGGGACCGGGGAGCTGTTTTTT. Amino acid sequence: CASSLSAFGTGELFF.

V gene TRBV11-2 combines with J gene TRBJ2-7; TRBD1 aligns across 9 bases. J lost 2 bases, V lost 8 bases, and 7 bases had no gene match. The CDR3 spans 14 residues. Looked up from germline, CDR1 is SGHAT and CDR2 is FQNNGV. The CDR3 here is CASSGQGNAYEQYF. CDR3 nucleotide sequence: TGTGCCAGCTCGGGACAGGGAAACGCCTACGAGCAGTACTTC.

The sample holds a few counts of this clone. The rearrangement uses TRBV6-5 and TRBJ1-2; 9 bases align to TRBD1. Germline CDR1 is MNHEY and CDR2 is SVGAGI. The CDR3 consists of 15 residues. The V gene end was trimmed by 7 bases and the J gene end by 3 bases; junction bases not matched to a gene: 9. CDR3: CASTDPGQGHYGYTF. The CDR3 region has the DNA TGTGCCAGCACAGATCCGGGACAGGGCCACTATGGCTACACCTTC.

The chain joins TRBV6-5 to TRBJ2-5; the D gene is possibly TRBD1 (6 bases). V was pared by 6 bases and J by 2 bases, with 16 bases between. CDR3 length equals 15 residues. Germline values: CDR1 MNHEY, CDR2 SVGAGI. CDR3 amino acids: CASRKTLGQQETQYF. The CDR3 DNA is TGTGCCAGCAGGAAAACCCTGGGACAACAAGAGACCCAGTACTTC.

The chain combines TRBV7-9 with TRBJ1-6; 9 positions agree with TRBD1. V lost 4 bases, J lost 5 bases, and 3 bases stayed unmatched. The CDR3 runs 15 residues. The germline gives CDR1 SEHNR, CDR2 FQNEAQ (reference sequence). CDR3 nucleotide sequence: TGTGCCAGCAGCTACCGGGACAGGGATAATTCACCCCTCCACTTT. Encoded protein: CASSYRDRDNSPLHF. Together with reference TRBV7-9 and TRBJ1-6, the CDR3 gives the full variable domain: DTGVSQNPRHKITKRGQNVTFRCDPISEHNRLYWYRQTLGQGPEFLTYFQNEAQLEKSRLLSDRFSAERPKGSFSTLEIQRTEQGDSAMYLCASSYRDRDNSPLHFGNGTRLTVT.

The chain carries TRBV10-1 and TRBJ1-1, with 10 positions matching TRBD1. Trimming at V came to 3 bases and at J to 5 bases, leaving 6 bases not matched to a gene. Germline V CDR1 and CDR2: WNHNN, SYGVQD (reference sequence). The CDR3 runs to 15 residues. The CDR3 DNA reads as TGCGCCAGCAGTGACCGGACAGGGGGTGGTACTGAAGCTTTCTTT. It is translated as CASSDRTGGGTEAFF.

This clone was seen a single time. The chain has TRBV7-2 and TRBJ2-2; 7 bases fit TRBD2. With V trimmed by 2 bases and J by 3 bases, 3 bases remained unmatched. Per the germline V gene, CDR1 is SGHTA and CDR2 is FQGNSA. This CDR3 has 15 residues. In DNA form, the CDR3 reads TGTGCCAGCAGCTTAAATCGGGGGGACACCGGGGAGCTGTTTTTT. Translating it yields CASSLNRGDTGELFF.